The T cell receptor (beta chain) described here comes from a study of CD8 T cells in ankylosing spondylitis. Findings and limits, study-wide: Within matched ankylosing spondylitis synovial fluid, disease-linked clones were reportedly significantly enriched.

This clonotype was detected many times. What it binds is unknown. Germline values: CDR1 MNHEY, CDR2 SVGEGT. The CDR3 is 13 amino acids. V dropped 2 bases and J dropped 11; count of bases not matched to a gene: 8. The authors made TCR beta libraries by quantitative 5'-RACE with molecular barcodes. TCRdb analysed the 5' RACE reads with MiXCR anew, one entry per CDR3 protein. The sample holds more than 150,000 distinct CDR3 sequences, around a sixth seen once. The V gene is TRBV6-2 or TRBV6-3, the J gene TRBJ1-1; 7 nucleotides align to TRBD1. Sequenced: blood, either unsorted or a sorted T cell fraction (not recorded which). This TCR was recovered from a male donor between 5 and 29 years old with ankylosing spondylitis or in good health (not recorded which). CDR3 residues: CASSYRKTGWAFF. The CDR3, as DNA: TGTGCCAGCAGTTACCGAAAGACAGGGTGGGCTTTCTTT.